Listed below are T cell receptor beta chains from one sample, sequenced in a study of T cells in Graves' hyperthyroidism and ophthalmopathy. TCRdb processed the multiplex PCR reads anew with MiXCR; each CDR3 protein has one entry. The profile shows around 350,000 distinct CDR3 sequences, 19% of them singletons. The sample was blood. Source of these receptors: a woman younger than 35 with Graves' hyperthyroidism. Both conserved end residues are part of each CDR3. The order of the fields is V gene, clone size, D gene, J gene, CDR3 DNA, CDR3 protein. D genes are given only for firm matches. Clone size is stated in some rows and not others, as once, few, many or a class when expanded.

TRBV4-1	once	TRBD1	TRBJ1-2	TGCGCCAGCAGCCCCCGGGACAGCAACTATGGCTACACCTTC	CASSPRDSNYGYTF
TRBV6-9	.	.	TRBJ1-5	TGTGCCCCCCTAGGGGACACCGGGACTTTCGGACCAGGTCAGCCCCAGCATTTT	CAPLGDTGTFGPGQPQHF
TRBV12-3/TRBV12-4	.	.	TRBJ1-1	TGTGCCAGCAGTTTAGCGATGAGGGGCTTTGAAGCTTTCTTT	CASSLAMRGFEAFF
TRBV11-2	many	.	TRBJ1-1	TGTGCCAGCAGCTCTTCGGATGACACTGAAGCTTTCTTT	CASSSSDDTEAFF
TRBV20-1	many	TRBD2	TRBJ2-7	TGCAGTGCTCCCGTCCTATCACTAGCGGGGGGGTACGAGCAGTACTTC	CSAPVLSLAGGYEQYF
TRBV6-2/TRBV6-3	many	TRBD2	TRBJ2-5	TGTGCCAGCAGTTACCCACTAGCGGGGGGGCCGGGAGAGACCCAGTACTTC	CASSYPLAGGPGETQYF
TRBV11-3	many	.	TRBJ1-5	TGTGCCAGCAGCCCTACCGACAGTCACAATCAGCCCCAGCATTTT	CASSPTDSHNQPQHF
TRBV14	.	.	TRBJ2-5	TGTGCCAGCAGCCAAGATCGTTTCATGAAAGAGACCCAGTACTTC	CASSQDRFMKETQYF
TRBV18	few	TRBD2	TRBJ2-7	TGTGCCAGCTCACCCCCAGTGGCGGGGGGCCACGAGCAGTACTTC	CASSPPVAGGHEQYF
TRBV24-1	many	TRBD1	TRBJ1-1	TGTGCCACCAGTGATGGGACAGGGCAGAACACTGAAGCTTTCTTT	CATSDGTGQNTEAFF
TRBV20-1	few	TRBD1	TRBJ1-5	TGCAGTGCTAGAGACCCCGGGACAGCTCGGAGTTCCCAGCATTTT	CSARDPGTARSSQHF
TRBV2	few	TRBD1	TRBJ2-7	TGTGCCACTCAGGGGGCGGGGGAGCAGTACTTC	CATQGAGEQYF
TRBV6-4	.	TRBD2	TRBJ2-3	TGTGCCAGCAGTGACCGGGAGGAAGCAGATACGCAGTATTTT	CASSDREEADTQYF
TRBV6-1	.	TRBD1	TRBJ1-1	TGTGCCAGCAGTGAACCGGGACAGGGGCTGACTGAAGCTTTCTTT	CASSEPGQGLTEAFF
TRBV29-1	few	.	TRBJ1-1	TGCAGCGTGATGACGGACTTCATGAACACTGAAGCTTTCTTT	CSVMTDFMNTEAFF
TRBV27	many	TRBD1	TRBJ1-1	TGTGCCAGCAACTCCGGGACAGCGAACACTGAAGCTTTCTTT	CASNSGTANTEAFF